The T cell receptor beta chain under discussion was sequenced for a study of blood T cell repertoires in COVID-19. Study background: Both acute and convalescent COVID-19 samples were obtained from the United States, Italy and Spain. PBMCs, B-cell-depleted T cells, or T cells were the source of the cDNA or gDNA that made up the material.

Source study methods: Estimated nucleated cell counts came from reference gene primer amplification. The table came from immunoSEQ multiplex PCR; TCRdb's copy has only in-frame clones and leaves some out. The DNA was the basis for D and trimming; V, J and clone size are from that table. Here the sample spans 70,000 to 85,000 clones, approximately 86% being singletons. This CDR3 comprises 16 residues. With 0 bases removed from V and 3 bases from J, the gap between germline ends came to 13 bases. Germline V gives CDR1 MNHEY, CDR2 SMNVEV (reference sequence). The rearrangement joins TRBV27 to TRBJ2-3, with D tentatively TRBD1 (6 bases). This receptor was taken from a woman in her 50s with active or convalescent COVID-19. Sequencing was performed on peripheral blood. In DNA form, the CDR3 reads TGTGCCAGCAGTTTATCCCAAGGGGGTGTTACAGATACGCAGTATTTT. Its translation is CASSLSQGGVTDTQYF.